The TCR beta chain under discussion was sequenced for a study of cytomegalovirus exposure and HLA in healthy donors. Broader study findings: Most subjects had HLA-A and HLA-B alleles reportedly predicted accurately by TCR beta sequences. Association of a missense DCLRE1C variant with TCR beta V- and J-gene trimming was reported in a later analysis. A cluster of highly shared sequence variants was likely a sequencing artifact.

A remark on this clone: As yet, its antigen is unknown.

60 Vbeta and 13 Jbeta primers were used in PCR. Profiling relied on immunoSEQ multiplex PCR, and the TCRdb table lists in-frame clones only, not all of them. Across 200,000 to 250,000 clones, the top ten clones capture roughly 1.2% of the sample. The sequence was obtained from a girl between 2 and 10 years old in good health and CMV-seropositive. Sequencing used PBMCs.

The CDR3 reads CASSFGGAREQYF. The CDR3, as DNA: TGTGCCAGCAGTTTTGGGGGGGCGAGAGAGCAGTACTTC. The chain links TRBV28 to TRBJ2-7, with TRBD2 as a possible D gene (7 bases). CDR1 is MDHEN and CDR2 is SYDVKM in the germline V gene. CDR3 length: 13 residues. The germline V and J ends were trimmed by 3 bases and 7 bases, with 13 bases remaining between them.